This TCR beta chain was obtained from a study of T cells expressing NK-cell markers. Study information: Source material for TCR beta repertoires consisted of sorted CD3+CD56+NKG2C+, CD3+CD56+NKG2C- and CD3+CD56-NKG2C+ T cells. Findings and limits, study-wide: Uncertainty persisted over the HCMV specificity of expanded NKG2C+ T cell clones.

A note on this clonotype: The target antigen is unknown.

The length of the CDR3 is 14 residues. Germline loops: CDR1 DFQATT, CDR2 SNEGSKA (reference sequence). The authors made TCR beta cDNA libraries by 5'RACE template switching. This switching added a universal primer site and UMIs. TCRdb reprocessed the 5' RACE reads and reports one entry per CDR3 protein, with no DNA. This sample's table has 250,000 to 300,000 distinct CDR3 sequences. The sequence came from a young man in good health. The genes are TRBV20-1 and TRBJ2-7; TCRdb reports TRBD2, a call that lacks DNA to check it against. The sequenced sample was blood T cells: a sorted CD56 or NKG2C T cell subset, CD4+ or CD8+ T cells, or bulk PBMC T cells (not recorded which). This chain's CDR3 is CSANGAGRTYEQYF.